The 18 T cell receptor beta chains presented below share a single source sample, sequenced in a study of CD8 T cells in ankylosing spondylitis. TCRdb ran MiXCR on the 5' RACE reads and lists one entry per CDR3 protein. The repertoire holds 250,000 or so distinct CDR3 sequences, with 18% as singletons. Sequencing used blood, either unsorted or a sorted T cell fraction (not recorded which). Receptor source: a male donor with ankylosing spondylitis or in good health (not recorded which).

The chain combines TRBV7-9 with TRBJ2-3; 8 bases are shared with TRBD2. CDR3 length equals 14 residues. Germline V CDR1 and CDR2: SEHNR, FQNEAQ (reference sequence). After removal of 8 bases from V and 0 bases from J, the junction contained 4 bases not matched to a gene. CDR3 nucleotide sequence: TGTGCCAGCGAACTAGCGGCTAGCACAGATACGCAGTATTTT. This translates into CASELAASTDTQYF.

This clonotype has more than one count but fewer than ten. This chain joins TRBV7-6 and TRBJ2-3; D possibly corresponds to TRBD1 (7 bases). The germline V gene encodes CDR1 SGHVS and CDR2 FNYEAQ. This CDR3 is 14 amino acids long. Trimming shortened V by 5 bases and J by 1 base, and 10 bases separated the two germline ends. CDR3 loop: CASSLRGGTDTQYF. CDR3 DNA: TGTGCCAGCAGCCTCAGGGGGGGCACAGATACGCAGTATTTT.

This clonotype was seen a few times. V usage is TRBV7-9 and J usage is TRBJ2-7, with 10 nucleotides matching TRBD2. This CDR3 region has 16 residues. The germline V gene has CDR1 SEHNR and CDR2 FQNEAQ (reference sequence). J gave up 5 bases and V 4 bases, and 11 bases lay outside the gene matches. The DNA for the CDR3 is TGTGCCAGCAGCTCCAAGGGGCTAGCGGGAGCTAACGAGCAGTACTTC. Amino acid sequence: CASSSKGLAGANEQYF.

The chain uses TRBV10-3 and TRBJ2-1, with 8 bases matching TRBD2. Germline V gene sequence: CDR1 ENHRY, CDR2 SYGVKD. The V and J ends lost 3 bases and 0 bases, in that order; junction bases with no gene match: 7. The CDR3 consists of 17 residues. CDR3 DNA sequence: TGTGCCATCAGTGACCCTGAGAGCGGGAGCTCCTACAATGAGCAGTTCTTC. Its translation is CAISDPESGSSYNEQFF.

The chain carries TRBV15 and TRBJ2-1; 11 bases align to TRBD2. This CDR3 region has 15 residues. Trimming at V came to 6 bases and at J to 5 bases, leaving 6 bases not matched to a gene. The germline gives CDR1 LNHNV, CDR2 YYDKDF (reference sequence). CDR3 region: CATRRLAGPNNEQFF. As DNA, the CDR3 is TGTGCCACCAGAAGACTAGCGGGACCCAACAATGAGCAGTTCTTC.

This clonotype was seen a handful of times. V usage is TRBV4-2 and J usage is TRBJ2-7; D ambiguous. Per the germline V gene, CDR1 is LGHNA and CDR2 is YNFKEQ. This CDR3 is 15 amino acids long. V was cut by 0 bases and J by 7 bases, with 16 bases left in between. DNA for the CDR3: TGTGCCAGCAGCCAAGATTGGCTACAAGCTCTGGAGCAGTACTTC. Protein sequence: CASSQDWLQALEQYF.

The chain has TRBV7-9 and TRBJ2-5; 8 bases fit TRBD2. V dropped 2 bases and J dropped 0; count of bases not matched to a gene: 5. The CDR3 is 16 residues long. Germline CDR1 is SEHNR and CDR2 is FQNEAQ (reference sequence). CDR3 bases: TGTGCCAGCAGCTTAATTCCAGCGGGAGACCAAGAGACCCAGTACTTC. Protein: CASSLIPAGDQETQYF.

This clonotype has a handful of counts. This chain links TRBV6-5 with TRBJ2-2; D is unresolved. The length of the CDR3 is 13 residues. Germline V lookup: CDR1 MNHEY, CDR2 SVGAGI. V lost 0 bases to trimming and J lost 6 bases, with 5 bases between them. CDR3 coding DNA: TGTGCCAGCAGTTACTCTACTTCCGGGGAGCTGTTTTTT. Translating gives CASSYSTSGELFF.

This rearrangement joins TRBV14 to TRBJ2-1; 10 positions match TRBD2. This CDR3 has 16 residues. Germline loops: CDR1 SGHDN, CDR2 FVKESK. The J segment lost 4 bases and the V segment lost 1 base, leaving 4 bases of the junction unmatched. CDR3 coding DNA: TGTGCCAGCAGCCAAGCCGGGACTAGCGCGTACAATGAGCAGTTCTTC. This codes for CASSQAGTSAYNEQFF.

This clonotype was counted ten times or more. The chain links TRBV6-2 or TRBV6-3 to TRBJ2-1; 15 positions agree with TRBD2. CDR3 length: 21 residues. The germline gives CDR1 MNHEY, CDR2 SVGEGT. With V trimmed by 1 base and J by 0 bases, 10 bases remained unmatched. The CDR3 here is CASSYLGLAGGSGSSYNEQFF. The CDR3 DNA reads TGTGCCAGCAGTTACTTAGGACTAGCGGGAGGGTCGGGCAGCTCCTACAATGAGCAGTTCTTC.

The chain employs TRBV5-5 and TRBJ2-7, with D perhaps TRBD1 (6 bases). The germline V gene encodes CDR1 SGHKS and CDR2 YYEKEE (reference sequence). V was trimmed by 4 bases and J by 3 bases, leaving 17 bases between them. The CDR3 runs to 15 residues. Written as DNA, the CDR3 is TGTGCCAGCAGCAGGGGGATGGTACAGGGCTACGAGCAGTACTTC. It is translated as CASSRGMVQGYEQYF.

This clonotype was seen only a few times. This rearrangement joins TRBV7-9 to TRBJ2-1; either TRBD1 or TRBD2 may fit D (5 bases each). Between the trimmed V and J ends, which lost 11 bases and 8 bases, there was a span of 16 bases. CDR3 length: 12 residues. Germline V lookup: CDR1 SEHNR, CDR2 FQNEAQ (reference sequence). This CDR3 reads CAGHTGLDEQFF. The CDR3, as DNA: TGTGCCGGACACACGGGGCTCGATGAGCAGTTCTTC.

This chain joins TRBV7-9 and TRBJ2-7; TRBD1 might be the D (6 bases). The CDR3 runs to 14 residues. Deletions cut 3 bases from V and 0 bases from J, with 9 bases between. Germline V gene lookup returns CDR1 SEHNR and CDR2 FQNEAQ (reference sequence). The CDR3 here is CASSLDSNSYEQYF. The CDR3 DNA reads TGTGCCAGCAGCTTGGACAGCAACTCCTACGAGCAGTACTTC.

The chain combines TRBV18 with TRBJ2-2; D is perhaps TRBD2 (6 bases). In germline, CDR1 is KGHSH, CDR2 LQKENI. CDR3 length: 15 amino acids. V dropped 2 bases and J dropped 0 bases, with 7 bases sitting between them. The chain's CDR3 is CASSPRLANTGELFF. The CDR3 DNA is TGTGCCAGCTCACCAAGACTAGCGAACACCGGGGAGCTGTTTTTT.

The rearrangement uses TRBV7-6 and TRBJ2-7, with D tentatively TRBD1 or TRBD2 (5 bases each). CDR3 length: 16 amino acids. CDR1 SGHVS and CDR2 FNYEAQ come from the germline V gene. V lost 5 bases and J 0 bases, leaving 17 bases between the germline ends. CDR3 coding DNA: TGTGCCAGCAGCCTAGACCGGGACCACTTCTCCTACGAGCAGTACTTC. It encodes CASSLDRDHFSYEQYF.

The chain uses TRBV9 and TRBJ2-7, with 12 bases lining up with TRBD2. The trim removed 0 bases at V and 6 bases at J, leaving 7 bases unmatched. The V gene's germline CDR1 is SGDLS and CDR2 YYNGEE. The CDR3 consists of 16 residues. DNA for the CDR3: TGTGCCAGCAGCGTAGATCCGACTAGCGGGAGTACCGAGCAGTACTTC. Protein product: CASSVDPTSGSTEQYF.

The chain combines TRBV20-1 with TRBJ2-7, with unresolved D. In germline, CDR1 is DFQATT, CDR2 SNEGSKA (reference sequence). The V end was cut by 6 bases, the J end by 2 bases, with 11 bases between. The CDR3 runs to 12 residues. The CDR3 region is CSAAEPTYEQYF. CDR3 bases: TGCAGTGCCGCGGAACCAACCTACGAGCAGTACTTC.

Only a few counts were recorded for this clonotype. The rearrangement links TRBV4-3 to TRBJ2-7, with TRBD1 identical over 10 bases. In germline, CDR1 is LGHNA, CDR2 YSLEER. CDR3 length equals 15 residues. J gave up 5 bases and V 0 bases, and 4 bases lay outside the gene matches. In nucleotides, the CDR3 is TGCGCCAGCAGCCAAGAGGGGACAGGGGTGGACGAGCAGTACTTC. Protein sequence: CASSQEGTGVDEQYF.